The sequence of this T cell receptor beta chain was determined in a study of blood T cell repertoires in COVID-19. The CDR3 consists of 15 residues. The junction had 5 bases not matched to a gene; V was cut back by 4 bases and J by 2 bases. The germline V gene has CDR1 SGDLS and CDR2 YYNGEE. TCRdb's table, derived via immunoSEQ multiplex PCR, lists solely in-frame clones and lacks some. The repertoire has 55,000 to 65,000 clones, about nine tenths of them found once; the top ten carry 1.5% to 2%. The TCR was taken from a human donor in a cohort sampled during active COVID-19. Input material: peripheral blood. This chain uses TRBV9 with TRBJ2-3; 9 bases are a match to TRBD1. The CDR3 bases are TGTGCCAGCAGCTTAACAGGGGGCCCCACAGATACGCAGTATTTT. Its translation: CASSLTGGPTDTQYF.